The subject of this entry is one TCR beta chain. This clone's antigen is unknown. No base quality values were provided; no much bigger clone lies one nucleotide off. Whole blood was collected in K2EDTA tubes by collaborating institutions according to the institutions' own protocols. For TCRbeta analysis, collaborator samples were shipped as frozen whole blood, as isolated PBMCs, or as DNA extracted from either sample type. Including the terminal cysteine and phenylalanine, the CDR3 comprises 16 residues. Just CDR3 DNA is preserved here, 48 bases in frame from base 1. V was cut back by 0 bases and J by 5 bases, leaving a gap of 16 bases between them. Reading the germline V gene gives CDR1 SGHTA and CDR2 FQGNSA. TCRbeta CDR3 regions were amplified from genomic DNA by means of the immunoSEQ Assay, a bias-controlled multiplex PCR. Per the source publication's procedure: Within the assay, amplification of reference gene primers was used to estimate how many nucleated cells each sample contained. To quantify the absolute abundance of each unique TCRbeta CDR3 rearrangement, sequence reads were collapsed and filtered. For each sample, productive Simpson clonality was calculated by taking the square root of Simpson's diversity index across productive rearrangements. Entries here come from immuneACCESS through TCRdb and include only in-frame sequences with V and J called. Some clones fail to appear in such tables; in the studies checked, an unresolved V gene covers under half of the shortfall, and the cause of the remainder is unknown. The DNA was the basis for D and trimming; V, J and clone size are from that table. The sample table records about 190,000 clones; roughly 91% of these occur just once. Approximately 4.5% of the sample is held by the ten biggest clonotypes.

The sample originates from a study of blood T cell repertoires in COVID-19 (dated by TCRdb to about 2020). As for the study more broadly: The collaborator samples originated in the United States, Italy and Spain and spanned the acute and convalescent phases of COVID-19. The material from the prospective study consisted of cDNA or gDNA derived from T cells, B-cell-depleted T cells, or PBMCs. Subjects who had been exposed to COVID-19, were actively infected with it, or had recovered from it provided the deeply sampled blood TCRbeta repertoires that made up the dataset. The repertoires were released in a freely available public database meant as a resource for research on the immune response to SARS-CoV-2. Samples came from the ongoing ImmuneRACE study (first 160 participants) plus 1,254 subjects from 6 global collaborators. The sample metadata nearly always contained a de-identified subject ID, COVID-19 status, age in years and sex. Where available, HLA class I and class II types were obtained from metadata supplied by the sample provider rather than from assay-based typing.

General findings and caveats noted by the study authors: Clinical and demographic metadata were provided uncurated, with the amount varying by source and participant.

Source material: peripheral blood. The clonotype was recovered from a human donor in a cohort sampled during active COVID-19. The rearrangement joined TRBV7-2 to TRBJ1-2; perhaps TRBD1 is the D gene, with 5 bases matching. In nucleotides, the sequence is TGTGCCAGCAGCTTAGCGCAAAGGGGCGCCGGGTATGGCTACACCTTC. It translates to CASSLAQRGAGYGYTF.